A selection of T cell receptor beta chains follows, all from one sample in a study of CD4+ T cells in melanoma. Generated by immunoSEQ multiplex PCR, the TCRdb table keeps only in-frame clones and is missing some. The table shows about 50,000 clones, with 75% to 90% occurring only once. The sample taken for sequencing was peripheral blood. These receptors originate from a human donor with melanoma. The CDR3 runs from the conserved cysteine through the conserved F or W.

v_call cdr3_aa
TRBV5-1 CASRASGQETQYF
TRBV18 CASSPTQGNSPLHF
TRBV2 CASSGAGGPYNEQFF
TRBV30 CAWARGTVKPNTEAFF
TRBV11-3 CASSNRTGRRGTDTQYF
TRBV5-1 CASSLATGNYGYTF
TRBV11-1 CASSPKERGGYNEQFF
TRBV28 CASSFGGHEQYF
TRBV7-2 CASNIGGAVNYGYTF
TRBV6-1 CASSEAGFYEQYF
TRBV4-1 CASSQGLAGTYEQYF
TRBV5-5 CASSPLVGSNQPQHF
TRBV7-9 CASSSPSGLAGSTDTQYF
TRBV28 CASRKQGAHYGYTF
TRBV9 CASRRGTSGTGELFF
TRBV30 CAWSQAGNTIYF
TRBV7-3 CASSLMTGNEQFF
TRBV6-1 CASRATSGGSGTQYF
TRBV2 CASSKLAANPYEQYF
TRBV7-2 CASSKGTGGYNYGYTF
TRBV25-1 CASSAAGRGLSWQETQYF
TRBV6-4 CASSDQGGGASDTQYF
TRBV4-2 CASSQAERGRWGYTF
TRBV4-2 CASSQEGPNTGELFF
TRBV7-8 CASSPETGTSGGATGELFF
TRBV29-1 CSVLGLAGSEQYF
TRBV7-3 CASSPGGSYGYTF
TRBV5-1 CASSLDGKPDANTGELFF
TRBV7-2 CASSLAIGELFF
TRBV5-5 CASSSLDYLNYEQYF
TRBV6-5 CASSYSLGESAYEQYF
TRBV7-3 CASSLYGGASKNIQYF
TRBV5-5 CASSGSEGLPGYTF
TRBV9 CASSPPGRSSYNEQFF
TRBV5-8 CASSERETQYF
TRBV7-6 CASSFDSVQETQYF
TRBV19 CASSTGKNTEAFF
TRBV27 CASSPSGLLAANTDTQYF
TRBV7-2 CASSSDVVGGYTF
TRBV6-6 CASRTGQGTYEQYF
TRBV10-3 CAISETGSAEAFF
TRBV15 CATSSTRDEQFF